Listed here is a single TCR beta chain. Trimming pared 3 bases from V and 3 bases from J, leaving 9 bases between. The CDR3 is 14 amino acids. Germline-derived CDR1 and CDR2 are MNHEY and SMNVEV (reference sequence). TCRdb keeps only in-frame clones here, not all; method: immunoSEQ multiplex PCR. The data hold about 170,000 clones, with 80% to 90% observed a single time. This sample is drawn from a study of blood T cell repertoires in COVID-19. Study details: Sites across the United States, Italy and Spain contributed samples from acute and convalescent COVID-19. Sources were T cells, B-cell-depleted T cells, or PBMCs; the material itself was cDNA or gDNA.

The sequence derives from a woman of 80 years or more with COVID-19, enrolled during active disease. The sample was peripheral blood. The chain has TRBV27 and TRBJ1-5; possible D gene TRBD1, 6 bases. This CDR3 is CASSLLGANQPQHF. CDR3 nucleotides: TGTGCCAGCAGTTTGTTGGGGGCCAATCAGCCCCAGCATTTT.